The 13 T cell receptor beta chains reported below all come from one sample, sequenced in a study of identical twins. TCRdb re-called the 5' RACE reads through MiXCR, storing one row per CDR3 protein. Of 500,000 or so distinct CDR3 sequences listed, around 15% were seen once; the top ten hold about 1%. These data are also associated with another study on yellow fever vaccine responses in identical twins.

Sequencing was done on a sample of CD4+ T cells sorted from blood. Source of these receptors: a young woman in good health.

V is TRBV2 and J is TRBJ2-2; D uncertain. The V and J ends lost 2 bases and 4 bases respectively, with 5 bases between them. Germline-derived CDR1 and CDR2 are SNHLY and FYNNEI. This CDR3 has 13 amino acids. CDR3 loop: CASSEYPTGELFF. Written as DNA, the CDR3 is TGTGCCAGCAGTGAATATCCCACCGGGGAGCTGTTTTTT.

This clonotype was picked up a small number of times. The chain couples TRBV6-1 to TRBJ1-2, with D possibly matching TRBD1 (6 bases). V was trimmed by 4 bases and J by 2 bases, leaving 20 bases between them. CDR1 and CDR2 from the germline V gene are MNHNS and SASEGT. The CDR3 runs to 17 residues. CDR3 in amino acids: CASSATRPGAQNYGYTF. As DNA, the CDR3 is TGTGCCAGCAGTGCCACTCGGCCGGGGGCGCAAAACTATGGCTACACCTTC.

The V and J genes are TRBV6-1 and TRBJ1-2; possibly TRBD1 for D (6 bases). The CDR3 is made up of 15 amino acids. CDR1 is MNHNS, CDR2 SASEGT, per germline. V was trimmed by 1 base and J by 0 bases, leaving 9 bases between them. For the CDR3, the DNA is TGTGCCAGCAGTGAAGAGAGGGGGTCTAACTATGGCTACACCTTC. This sequence encodes CASSEERGSNYGYTF.

This clonotype has a handful of counts. J is TRBJ2-1 and V is TRBV28; D is undetermined. Germline V CDR1 and CDR2: MDHEN, SYDVKM. The V gene lost 3 bases and the J gene lost 8 bases, with 11 bases spanning the gap. The CDR3 consists of 13 residues. The CDR3 DNA reads as TGTGCCAGCAGTTTTAGGCCTGGGGATGAGCAGTTCTTC. It translates to CASSFRPGDEQFF.

This clonotype was found a few times. This chain uses TRBV6-5 with TRBJ2-7, with D perhaps matching TRBD2 (5 bases). Germline CDR1 and CDR2: MNHEY and SVGAGI. The CDR3 runs 15 residues. The V and J ends lost 2 bases and 2 bases respectively, with 13 bases between them. CDR3 sequence: CASSYGETLPYEQYF. The CDR3 DNA follows: TGTGCCAGCAGTTACGGGGAGACCCTTCCCTACGAGCAGTACTTC.

This clonotype has only a few counts. The chain links TRBV20-1 to TRBJ2-3, with 8 bases that match TRBD2. This CDR3 comprises 16 residues. V lost 6 bases, J lost 0 bases, and 11 bases stayed unmatched. Germline CDR1 and CDR2: DFQATT and SNEGSKA (reference sequence). The CDR3 reads CSARPSGGTSTDTQYF. The CDR3 bases are TGCAGTGCCCGCCCCTCGGGGGGGACTAGCACAGATACGCAGTATTTT.

The chain is built from TRBV5-1 and TRBJ2-7; possibly TRBD1 or TRBD2 for D (6 bases each). Per the germline V gene, CDR1 is SGHRS and CDR2 is YFSETQ. The ends were cut back, 0 bases at V and 1 base at J, with 14 bases in the middle. This CDR3 spans 16 amino acids. CDR3 residues: CASSLAGGVGSYEQYF. In DNA form, the CDR3 reads TGCGCCAGCAGCTTGGCCGGGGGCGTAGGATCCTACGAGCAGTACTTC.

The chain has TRBV7-9 and TRBJ2-5; 8 bases align to TRBD1. Germline CDR1 and CDR2: SEHNR and FQNEAQ (reference sequence). V lost 5 bases to trimming and J lost 5 bases; unmatched junction nucleotides: 7. The CDR3 loop spans 14 amino acids. As DNA, the CDR3 is TGTGCCAGCAGCGTTGCGACAGGGGTCGAGACCCAGTACTTC. Amino acid sequence: CASSVATGVETQYF.

This rearrangement joins TRBV10-3 to TRBJ2-5; 9 nucleotides align to TRBD1. Germline CDR1 reads ENHRY; CDR2 reads SYGVKD. V was clipped by 6 bases and J by 5 bases; unmatched bases: 7. The CDR3 contains 14 residues. CDR3 sequence (DNA): TGTGCCATCAGGGAAACAGGGGGCTCCGAGACCCAGTACTTC. This encodes CAIRETGGSETQYF.

V usage is TRBV9 and J usage is TRBJ2-1; 8 bases are a match to TRBD2. From germline, CDR1 is SGDLS and CDR2 YYNGEE. J lost 9 bases, V lost 4 bases, and 18 bases had no gene match. There are 17 residues in the CDR3. DNA of the CDR3: TGTGCCAGCAGCATCAAGGGTAAGGTAGCGGGGCAGGGTGAGCAGTTCTTC. Protein product: CASSIKGKVAGQGEQFF.

The chain links TRBV6-1 to TRBJ2-5, with D uncertain. V shed 5 bases and J shed 1 base, with 11 bases lying between them. Germline CDR1 and CDR2: MNHNS and SASEGT. The CDR3 totals 14 residues. CDR3 nucleotide sequence: TGTGCCAGCAGTAAGATGCAGATCCAAGAGACCCAGTACTTC. Encoded protein: CASSKMQIQETQYF.

The table lists this clonotype with a few counts. This rearrangement joins TRBV30 to TRBJ2-7; 10 nucleotides agree with TRBD1. CDR3 length: 13 residues. Germline assignment: CDR1 GTSNPN and CDR2 SVGIG (reference sequence). Trimming at V came to 3 bases and at J to 5 bases, leaving 4 bases not matched to a gene. CDR3 bases: TGTGCCTGGAGGTCGACAGGGGGCCACGAGCAGTACTTC. Its translation: CAWRSTGGHEQYF.

This clonotype showed up just a few times. The chain links TRBV18 to TRBJ2-1, with TRBD2 matching 11 bases. The CDR3 is 17 residues long. CDR1 KGHSH and CDR2 LQKENI come from the germline V gene. After removal of 5 bases from V and 0 bases from J, the junction contained 6 bases not matched to a gene. CDR3: CASSAGGLADSYNEQFF. In DNA form, the CDR3 reads TGTGCCAGCTCAGCAGGGGGACTAGCGGACTCCTACAATGAGCAGTTCTTC.